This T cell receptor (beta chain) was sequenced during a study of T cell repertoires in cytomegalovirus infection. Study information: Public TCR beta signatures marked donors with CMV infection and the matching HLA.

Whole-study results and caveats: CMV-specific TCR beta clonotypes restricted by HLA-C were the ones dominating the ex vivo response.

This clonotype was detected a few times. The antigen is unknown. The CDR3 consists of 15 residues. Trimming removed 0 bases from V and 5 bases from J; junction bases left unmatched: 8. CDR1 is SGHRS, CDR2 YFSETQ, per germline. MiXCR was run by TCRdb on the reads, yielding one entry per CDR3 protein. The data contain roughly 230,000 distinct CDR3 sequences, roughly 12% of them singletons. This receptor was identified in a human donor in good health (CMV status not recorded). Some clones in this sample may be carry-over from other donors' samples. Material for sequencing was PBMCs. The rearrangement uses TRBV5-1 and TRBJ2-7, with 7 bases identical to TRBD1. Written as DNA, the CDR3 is TGCGCCAGCAGCTTGGTGAGACAGGGTGTGGACGAGCAGTACTTC. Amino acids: CASSLVRQGVDEQYF.